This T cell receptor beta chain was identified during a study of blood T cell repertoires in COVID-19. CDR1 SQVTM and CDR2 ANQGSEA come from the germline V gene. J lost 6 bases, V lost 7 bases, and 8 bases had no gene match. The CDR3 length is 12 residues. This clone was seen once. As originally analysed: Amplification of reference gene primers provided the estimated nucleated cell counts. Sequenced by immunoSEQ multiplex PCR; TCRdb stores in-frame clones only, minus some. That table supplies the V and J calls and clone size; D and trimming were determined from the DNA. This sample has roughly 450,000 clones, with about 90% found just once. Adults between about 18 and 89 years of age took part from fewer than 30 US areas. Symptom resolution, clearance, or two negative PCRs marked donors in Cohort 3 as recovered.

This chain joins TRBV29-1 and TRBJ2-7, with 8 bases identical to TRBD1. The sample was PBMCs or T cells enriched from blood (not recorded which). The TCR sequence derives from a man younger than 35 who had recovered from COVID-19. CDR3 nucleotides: TGCAGCGGTACGGACAGGGTTGGCGAGCAGTACTTC. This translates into CSGTDRVGEQYF.